What follows are 22 T cell receptor beta chains derived from one specimen sequenced in a study of blood T cell repertoires in COVID-19. Sequenced by immunoSEQ multiplex PCR; TCRdb stores in-frame clones only, minus some. The data show a few hundred thousand clones, 91% seen once. Sequenced sample: PBMCs or T cells enriched from blood (not recorded which). The receptors derive from a human donor in a cohort exposed to, infected with or recovered from COVID-19 (not recorded which). The donor label of this sample is uncertain.

The rearrangement links TRBV9 to TRBJ1-4, with D tentatively TRBD1 (5 bases). CDR3 length: 15 residues. Trimming stripped 1 base from V and 8 bases from J, with 15 bases between. Germline V gene lookup returns CDR1 SGDLS and CDR2 YYNGEE. The CDR3 DNA is TGTGCCAGCAGCGTAAGTCAGGGCGCGAGAGAAAAACTGTTTTTT. This codes for CASSVSQGAREKLFF.

The V call is TRBV5-1, the J call TRBJ1-5; TRBD1 agrees at 12 bases. V dropped 4 bases and J dropped 6; count of bases not matched to a gene: 2. Germline V lookup: CDR1 SGHRS, CDR2 YFSETQ. There are 14 residues in the CDR3. CDR3 bases: TGCGCCAGCAGCCGGGACAGGGGGCCTCAGCCCCAGCATTTT. Protein product: CASSRDRGPQPQHF.

This CDR3 reads CASSVTGSSYNSPLHF. The CDR3 DNA sequence: TGTGCCAGCAGCGTTACCGGGAGCTCCTATAATTCACCCCTCCACTTT. The chain is built from TRBV9 and TRBJ1-6; D remains ambiguous. V was cut by 2 bases and J by 0 bases, with 9 bases left in between. This CDR3 is built from 16 residues. Germline V gene sequence: CDR1 SGDLS, CDR2 YYNGEE.

The genes are TRBV7-8 and TRBJ1-2, with D possibly being TRBD1 (6 bases). This CDR3 comprises 14 residues. The V and J ends lost 4 bases and 1 base respectively, with 10 bases between them. Germline loops: CDR1 SGHVS, CDR2 FQNEAQ. The CDR3 sequence is CASSSGQSNYGYTF. CDR3 in DNA: TGTGCCAGCAGCTCCGGACAGAGTAACTATGGCTACACCTTC.

This chain links TRBV4-1 with TRBJ2-1, with 10 positions matching TRBD2. V dropped 0 bases and J dropped 4; count of bases not matched to a gene: 3. The CDR3 consists of 16 residues. The V gene's germline CDR1 is MGHRA and CDR2 YSYEKL. CDR3 nucleotide sequence: TGCGCCAGCAGCCAAGAGGGTAGCGGGGGGTACAATGAGCAGTTCTTC. It encodes CASSQEGSGGYNEQFF.

This chain links TRBV2 with TRBJ2-2, with D possibly TRBD1 on 5 matching bases. The V gene's germline CDR1 is SNHLY and CDR2 FYNNEI. The CDR3 length is 14 residues. V dropped 6 bases and J dropped 4 bases, with 12 bases sitting between them. DNA for the CDR3: TGTGCCAGCAGGGGGCTGGAGAGCACCGGGGAGCTGTTTTTT. Translation gives CASRGLESTGELFF.

The rearrangement joins TRBV7-9 to TRBJ1-5; D call uncertain. Between the trimmed V and J ends, which lost 8 bases and 5 bases, there was a span of 13 bases. Germline V lookup: CDR1 SEHNR, CDR2 FQNEAQ (reference sequence). The CDR3 consists of 13 residues. The CDR3 DNA reads as TGTGCCAGCTCACGGGGAAACTATCAGCCCCAGCATTTT. Translated, it gives CASSRGNYQPQHF.

This clone was seen a single time. This rearrangement joins TRBV19 to TRBJ2-3, with 7 bases lining up with TRBD2. CDR1 is LNHDA, CDR2 SQIVND, per germline (reference sequence). This CDR3 is 14 amino acids long. Trimming removed 6 bases from V and 1 base from J; junction bases left unmatched: 4. DNA for the CDR3: TGTGCCAGTAGAATGGGGGGGGGCACAGATACGCAGTATTTT. Translating gives CASRMGGGTDTQYF.

This chain links TRBV2 with TRBJ1-1; tentative D call: TRBD1 (6 bases). This CDR3 is built from 14 residues. In germline, CDR1 is SNHLY, CDR2 FYNNEI. V dropped 2 bases and J dropped 3 bases, with 10 bases sitting between them. The CDR3 is CASSEQGTDTEAFF. The CDR3 DNA reads as TGTGCCAGCAGTGAACAGGGGACGGACACTGAAGCTTTCTTT.

The chain links TRBV30 to TRBJ1-5, with D unclear. The CDR3 consists of 13 residues. Germline CDR1 is GTSNPN and CDR2 is SVGIG (reference sequence). Trimming pared 8 bases from V and 5 bases from J, leaving 16 bases between. The CDR3: CAPPGGRHQPQHF. CDR3 in DNA: TGTGCCCCCCCCGGAGGAAGACATCAGCCCCAGCATTTT.

The rearrangement joins TRBV7-6 to TRBJ2-2, with D possibly matching TRBD2 (5 bases). The CDR3 covers 15 residues. V lost 3 bases and J lost 1, with 9 bases in between. In germline, CDR1 is SGHVS, CDR2 FNYEAQ. The chain's CDR3 is CASSFGLKNTGELFF. For the CDR3, the DNA is TGTGCCAGCAGCTTTGGACTTAAGAACACCGGGGAGCTGTTTTTT. Based on the CDR3 plus reference TRBV7-6 and TRBJ2-2, the full variable domain is GAGVSQSPRYKVTKRGQDVALRCDPISGHVSLYWYRQALGQGPEFLTYFNYEAQQDKSGLPNDRFSAERPEGSISTLTIQRTEQRDSAMYRCASSFGLKNTGELFFGEGSRLTVL.

This chain connects TRBV5-4 to TRBJ1-3; D possibly corresponds to TRBD1 (5 bases). Germline assignment: CDR1 SGHNT and CDR2 YYREEE (reference sequence). Between the trimmed V and J ends, which lost 0 bases and 7 bases, there was a span of 14 bases. This CDR3 comprises 15 residues. For the CDR3, the DNA is TGTGCCAGCAGCTTGGTTCCAGGGCGGGGGAACACCATATATTTT. This encodes CASSLVPGRGNTIYF.

This chain's CDR3 is CASRPPNGPGYGYTF. The CDR3 bases are TGTGCCAGCAGACCCCCCAATGGCCCGGGGTATGGCTACACCTTC. This rearrangement joins TRBV6-5 to TRBJ1-2; D unclear. Trimming removed 6 bases from V and 5 bases from J, with 19 bases in between. There are 15 residues in the CDR3. Germline V gene sequence: CDR1 MNHEY, CDR2 SVGAGI.

V and J are TRBV6-6 and TRBJ2-5; 9 bases are a match to TRBD2. There are 14 residues in the CDR3. Trimming took 5 bases from V and 3 from J; bases not matched to a gene: 4. Germline V lookup: CDR1 MNHNY, CDR2 SVGAGI (reference sequence). The CDR3 DNA is TGTGCCAGCAGTCCCCGACTAGCGGAAGAGACCCAGTACTTC. Protein product: CASSPRLAEETQYF.

CDR3 region: CASSSDQPQHF. CDR3 sequence (DNA): TGTGCCAGCAGTTCAGATCAGCCCCAGCATTTT. This chain uses TRBV6-2 or TRBV6-3 with TRBJ1-5, with D hard to call. CDR1 MNHEY and CDR2 SVGEGT come from the germline V gene. The V end lost 4 bases, the J end lost 5 bases, and 3 bases lay between the germline ends. The CDR3 spans 11 residues.

The V gene is TRBV4-3, the J gene TRBJ2-4; no definite D call. Germline V gives CDR1 LGHNA, CDR2 YSLEER. Between the trimmed V and J ends, which lost 1 base and 3 bases, there was a span of 10 bases. The CDR3 length is 15 residues. Here the CDR3 reads CASSQGLLIKNIQYF. In DNA form, the CDR3 reads TGCGCCAGCAGCCAAGGTTTGCTAATCAAAAACATTCAGTACTTC.

The chain is built from TRBV21-1 and TRBJ1-4; the table names TRBD1, a call not compared with the DNA. TRBV21-1 is an annotated pseudogene. CDR3 length: 14 amino acids. The CDR3 bases are TGTGCCAGCAGCAAAGACAGCCATAATGAAAAACTGTTTTTT. Protein sequence: CASSKDSHNEKLFF.

The rearrangement joins TRBV11-2 to TRBJ1-6, with no clear D. Germline V lookup: CDR1 SGHAT, CDR2 FQNNGV. The CDR3 totals 14 residues. Trimming pared 6 bases from V and 7 bases from J, leaving 13 bases between. For the CDR3, the DNA is TGTGCCAGCAGTCCTTTATCGTCGAATTCACCCCTCCACTTT. It encodes CASSPLSSNSPLHF.

This chain links TRBV10-3 with TRBJ2-7, with D perhaps matching TRBD2 (5 bases). Per germline, CDR1 ENHRY and CDR2 SYGVKD. This CDR3 is built from 12 residues. Deletions cut 3 bases from V and 7 bases from J, with 10 bases between. The CDR3 spells CAISEGAGEQYF. CDR3 nucleotide sequence: TGTGCCATCAGTGAAGGCGCGGGTGAGCAGTACTTC.

The chain employs TRBV3-1 (or the pseudogene TRBV3-2) and TRBJ2-1, with 7 bases identical to TRBD1. V was pared by 3 bases and J by 0 bases, with 11 bases of the junction left unmatched. The germline V gene encodes CDR1 LGHDT and CDR2 YNNKEL (reference sequence). This CDR3 is built from 18 residues. CDR3: CASSHPSGGISSYNEQFF. The CDR3 DNA reads as TGTGCCAGCAGCCATCCCTCAGGGGGTATAAGCTCCTACAATGAGCAGTTCTTC.

The chain carries TRBV11-3 and TRBJ2-1; TRBD2 might be the D (7 bases). The V gene's germline CDR1 is SGHNT and CDR2 YENEEA. The CDR3 is made up of 15 amino acids. The ends were cut back, 5 bases at V and 0 bases at J, with 11 bases in the middle. Here the CDR3 reads CASSPRGASYNEQFF. DNA for the CDR3: TGTGCCAGCAGCCCCCGGGGGGCCTCCTACAATGAGCAGTTCTTC.

The V gene is TRBV5-5, the J gene TRBJ1-4; 9 bases map to TRBD1. The CDR3 runs to 16 residues. Germline assignment: CDR1 SGHKS and CDR2 YYEKEE (reference sequence). The ends lost 4 bases at V and 3 bases at J; junction bases unmatched: 7. CDR3 sequence reads: CASSRGQGGANEKLFF. Written as DNA, the CDR3 is TGTGCCAGCAGCAGGGGACAGGGAGGCGCTAATGAAAAACTGTTTTTT.